The entry below gives a single TCR beta chain sequence along with its context. Measured with immunoSEQ multiplex PCR; TCRdb has only the in-frame clones, and not every one. The sample contains about 87,000 clones, roughly 90% of which appear only once. Germline V lookup: CDR1 MGHRA, CDR2 YSYEKL. The CDR3 runs 15 residues. With 2 bases removed from V and 2 bases from J, the gap between germline ends came to 12 bases. The sample comes from a study of glioma-infiltrating T cells after dendritic cell vaccination. The receptor's source is a human donor with glioblastoma. This sequence joins TRBV4-1 and TRBJ2-5; weak D call: TRBD1 (5 bases). This specimen consisted of blood, obtained before dendritic cell vaccination. The chain's CDR3 is CASSQLVGQQETQYF. The CDR3 nucleotides read TGCGCCAGCAGCCAACTTGTCGGACAACAAGAGACCCAGTACTTC.